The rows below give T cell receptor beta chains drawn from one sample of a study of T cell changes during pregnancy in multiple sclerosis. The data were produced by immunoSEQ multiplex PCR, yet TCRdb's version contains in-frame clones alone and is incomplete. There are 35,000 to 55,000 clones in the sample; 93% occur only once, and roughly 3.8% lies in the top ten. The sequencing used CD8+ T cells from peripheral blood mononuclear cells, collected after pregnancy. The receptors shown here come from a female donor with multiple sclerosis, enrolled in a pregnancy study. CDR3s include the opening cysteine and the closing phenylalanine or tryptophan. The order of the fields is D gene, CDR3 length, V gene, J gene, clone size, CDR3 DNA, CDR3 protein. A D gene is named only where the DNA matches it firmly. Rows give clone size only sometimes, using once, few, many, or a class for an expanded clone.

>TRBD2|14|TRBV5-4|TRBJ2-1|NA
TGTGCCAGCAGCTTTTCTAGCGGGGGGTATGAGCAGTTCTTC
CASSFSSGGYEQFF
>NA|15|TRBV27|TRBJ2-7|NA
TGTGCCAGCGGACTGTCGAGCCATAGCTCCTACGAGCAGTACTTC
CASGLSSHSSYEQYF
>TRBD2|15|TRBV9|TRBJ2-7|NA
TGTGCCAGCAGCGGGGGGACTAGCGCCTCCTACGAGCAGTACTTC
CASSGGTSASYEQYF
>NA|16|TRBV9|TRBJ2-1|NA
TGTGCCAGCAGCGTATCGGGAGGGGGCCTCTACAATGAGCAGTTCTTC
CASSVSGGGLYNEQFF
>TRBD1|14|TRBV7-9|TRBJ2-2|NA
TGTGCCAGCCAGGGGGCGCTGAACACCGGGGAGCTGTTTTTT
CASQGALNTGELFF
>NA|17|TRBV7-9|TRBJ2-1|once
TGTGCCAGCAGCTTGGGGGCGTCAGGGAGCTCCTACAATGAGCAGTTCTTC
CASSLGASGSSYNEQFF
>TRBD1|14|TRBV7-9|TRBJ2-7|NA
TGTGCCAGCAGCCAACAGGGGGCAGGCTACGAGCAGTACTTC
CASSQQGAGYEQYF
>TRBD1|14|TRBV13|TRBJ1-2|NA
TGTGCCAGCAGCTTACCGGGACAGCACTATGGCTACACCTTC
CASSLPGQHYGYTF
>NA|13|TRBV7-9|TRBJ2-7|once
TGTGCCAGCAGTCGACTCCCCAACTACGAGCAGTACTTC
CASSRLPNYEQYF
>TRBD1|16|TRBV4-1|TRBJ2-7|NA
TGCGCCAGCAGCCAAGCTAGCCGGGACAGGGTACACGAGCAGTACTTC
CASSQASRDRVHEQYF
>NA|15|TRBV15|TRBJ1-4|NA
TGTGCCACACGCGGGGAAGTTGCAACTAATGAAAAACTGTTTTTT
CATRGEVATNEKLFF
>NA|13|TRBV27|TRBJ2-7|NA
TGTGCCAGCAGTACCGGACGGACTTGGGAGCAGTACTTC
CASSTGRTWEQYF
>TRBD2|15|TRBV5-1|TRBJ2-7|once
TGCGCCAGCAGCTCACCGGGACTAGAGACGTACGAGCAGTACTTC
CASSSPGLETYEQYF
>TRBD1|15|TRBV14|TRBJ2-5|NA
TGTGCCAGCAGCCCTACAGGGGTTCGGTGGGAGACCCAGTACTTC
CASSPTGVRWETQYF
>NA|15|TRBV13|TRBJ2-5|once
TGTGCCAGCAGCTTAGAAGGGGTCGCACAAGAGACCCAGTACTTC
CASSLEGVAQETQYF
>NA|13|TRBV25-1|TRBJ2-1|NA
TGTGCCAGCAGTGAATACCTCACTAATGAGCAGTTCTTC
CASSEYLTNEQFF
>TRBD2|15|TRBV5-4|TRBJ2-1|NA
TGTGCCAGCAGCCCTACTAGCGGCTTCTACAATGAGCAGTTCTTC
CASSPTSGFYNEQFF
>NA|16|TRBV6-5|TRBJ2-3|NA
TGTGCCAGCAGTTACTATAGGCCTCAGGTGACAGATACGCAGTATTTT
CASSYYRPQVTDTQYF